This T cell receptor (beta chain) was identified during a study of OX40 agonist ivuxolimab in advanced cancers. The study's findings and limits: Low normalized T-cell clonal expansion also characterized some of the nonresponders.

Some clones are missing from TCRdb's copy, which holds only in-frame ones; the method was immunoSEQ multiplex PCR. The sample yields about 68,000 clones, over 80% seen once. This clone was observed a single time. Its matching antigen is unknown. This clonotype was obtained from an adult with an advanced solid tumor such as melanoma, head and neck, liver or kidney cancer. Sequencing used CD4+ or CD8+ T cells sorted from blood, obtained in a trial of the OX40 agonist ivuxolimab.

CDR3 in amino acids: CASTRQGYTEAFF. The CDR3 DNA reads TGTGCCAGTACCCGACAGGGATACACTGAAGCTTTCTTT. This sequence joins TRBV19 and TRBJ1-1; 7 positions agree with TRBD1. The CDR3 has 13 residues. The V and J ends lost 7 bases and 3 bases, in that order; junction bases with no gene match: 5. The V gene's germline CDR1 is LNHDA and CDR2 SQIVND (reference sequence).